This T cell receptor (beta chain) stems from a study of shared T cell receptors in the human thymus. Profiled with immunoSEQ multiplex PCR; TCRdb holds only in-frame clones, not every one. The data show 640,000 or so clones, 87% seen once. V was shortened by 2 bases and J by 8 bases, with 13 bases between the two germline ends. The germline gives CDR1 SGDLS, CDR2 YYNGEE. The length of the CDR3 is 14 residues. These sequences were also reported in another study, on human thymus T cells. From that report: Serving as donors were healthy Finnish infants, each of whom was having open corrective surgery for congenital heart defects. It was from resections taken during corrective heart surgery that the thymus tissue came. What related research reported was that thymic repertoires overlapped highly among unrelated individuals.

This chain uses TRBV9 with TRBJ1-4; weak D call: TRBD1 (5 bases). The TCR was taken from a boy younger than two with a congenital heart defect. The sequenced material came from thymocytes. The CDR3 coding sequence is TGTGCCAGCAGCGTCGGCAGGGATGGGGAAAAACTGTTTTTT. Protein: CASSVGRDGEKLFF. The full variable domain, rest sourced from reference TRBV9 and TRBJ1-4, is DSGVTQTPKHLITATGQRVTLRCSPRSGDLSVYWYQQSLDQGLQFLIQYYNGEERAKGNILERFSAQQFPDLHSELNLSSLELGDSALYFCASSVGRDGEKLFFGSGTQLSVL.